The 11 T cell receptor beta chains below all came from one sample that was sequenced in a study of cytomegalovirus exposure and HLA in healthy donors. The PCR employed 60 Vbeta primers together with 13 Jbeta primers. The protocol was immunoSEQ multiplex PCR, while the TCRdb copy is restricted to in-frame clones and leaves out a portion. The data hold 75,000 to 95,000 clones, with less than 80% observed a single time. Specimen: PBMCs. The receptor source for this set is a human donor in good health.

This clone has just one count. V and J are TRBV27 and TRBJ2-1, with 10 positions matching TRBD2. The CDR3 length is 19 residues. Germline CDR1 MNHEY, CDR2 SMNVEV (reference sequence). V lost 1 base, J lost 1 base, and 10 bases stayed unmatched. The DNA for the CDR3 is TGTGCCAGCAGTTTATTCGCTAGCGGGGGCCCTTATTCCTACAATGAGCAGTTCTTC. Translated: CASSLFASGGPYSYNEQFF.

The V and J genes are TRBV30 and TRBJ1-2; 7 positions agree with TRBD1. Trimming took 2 bases from V and 8 from J; bases not matched to a gene: 17. Germline-derived CDR1 and CDR2 are GTSNPN and SVGIG (reference sequence). The length of the CDR3 is 16 residues. The CDR3 loop reads CAWSRNPPGQWMGYTF. CDR3 DNA sequence: TGTGCCTGGAGTAGAAACCCACCGGGACAGTGGATGGGCTACACCTTC.

On this clone: At one of its ends the junction is not consistent with the germline gene, which may arise from a read error. The sample has other DNA sequences that encode this CDR3 too. The chain carries TRBV4-1 and TRBJ2-3, with a weak D call TRBD2 (6 bases). CDR1 is MGHRA, CDR2 YSYEKL, per germline. The CDR3 is 16 residues long. The CDR3 sequence: CASSQDGGVPTDTQYF. The CDR3 region has the DNA TGTGCCAGCAGCCAAGATGGAGGGGTACCCACAGATACGCAGTATTTT.

V and J are TRBV5-4 and TRBJ2-5; tentative D call: TRBD1 (6 bases). In germline, CDR1 is SGHNT, CDR2 YYREEE (reference sequence). This CDR3 is 14 amino acids long. V was pared by 1 base and J by 3 bases, with 10 bases between. The DNA of the CDR3 is TGTGCCAGCAGCTTGTGGTCAGGGGAAGAGACCCAGTACTTC. Amino acids: CASSLWSGEETQYF.

This clone was seen only a few times. At one end the junction does not follow the germline gene, possibly because of a read error. The chain uses TRBV4-3 and TRBJ1-6, with TRBD1 matching over 7 bases. The CDR3 sequence is 15 residues long. Germline values: CDR1 LGHNA, CDR2 YSLEER. CDR3 residues: CASSQDLGQSSPLNF. The CDR3 DNA reads as TGCGCCAGCAGCCAAGATCTGGGACAGTCTTCACCCCTCAACTTT.

J is TRBJ2-2 and V is TRBV6-6, with TRBD2 as a possible D gene (5 bases). Trimming cost V 7 bases and J 4 bases, with 10 bases left between them. Germline V gene sequence: CDR1 MNHNY, CDR2 SVGAGI (reference sequence). The CDR3 has 13 residues. CDR3 in amino acids: CASMQRSTGELFF. The CDR3 DNA follows: TGTGCCAGCATGCAGCGGAGCACCGGGGAGCTGTTTTTT.

Only a few counts were recorded for this clone. Other DNA sequences of this sample code for an identical CDR3. The chain links TRBV5-6 to TRBJ2-3, with 9 bases fitting TRBD2. Trimming cost V 0 bases and J 4 bases; bases outside gene matches: 3. Germline-derived CDR1 and CDR2 are SGHDT and YYEEEE. This CDR3 spans 15 amino acids. The CDR3 here is CASSLGGLAADTQYF. The CDR3 nucleotides read TGTGCCAGCAGCTTGGGGGGACTAGCCGCAGATACGCAGTATTTT.

Details on this clone: This probably arose from a read error, given a far larger clone one base away. This same CDR3 is encoded by further DNA sequences in the sample. The genes are TRBV5-1 and TRBJ1-1; TRBD1 aligns across 7 bases. Trimming took 1 base from V and 1 from J; bases not matched to a gene: 7. Per the germline V gene, CDR1 is SGHRS and CDR2 is YFSETQ. This CDR3 contains 16 residues. This CDR3 reads CASSLWGAGGNTEAFF. DNA of the CDR3: TGCGCCAGCAGCTTGTGGGGTGCAGGGGGGAACACTGAAGCTTTCTTT.

The chain recombines TRBV7-9 with TRBJ2-5, with D possibly matching TRBD2 (6 bases). The CDR3 is 16 residues long. V shed 5 bases and J shed 5 bases, with 21 bases lying between them. Germline values: CDR1 SEHNR, CDR2 FQNEAQ (reference sequence). Here the CDR3 DNA reads TGTGCCAGCAGCCCGAGGGGTAGCGGCTCGGGGGAGACCCAGTACTTC. Its protein product is CASSPRGSGSGETQYF.

The V and J genes are TRBV7-9 and TRBJ1-2; D possibly corresponds to TRBD1 (5 bases). This CDR3 has 14 residues. Germline V gene lookup returns CDR1 SEHNR and CDR2 FQNEAQ (reference sequence). V dropped 1 base and J dropped 2 bases, with 8 bases sitting between them. CDR3 DNA: TGTGCCAGCAGCTTAGGTGACAGCAACTATGGCTACACCTTC. This encodes CASSLGDSNYGYTF.

CDR3 DNA sequence: TGTGCCAGCAGCGTAGCCCGGGGGGGGAGTGGCTACACCTTC. Its translation is CASSVARGGSGYTF. V is TRBV5-4 and J is TRBJ1-2; D is possibly TRBD1 (5 bases). CDR1 is SGHNT and CDR2 is YYREEE in the germline V gene (reference sequence). The CDR3 is 14 amino acids. The V and J ends lost 4 bases and 7 bases respectively, with 17 bases between them. Looking up the rest from reference TRBV5-4 and TRBJ1-2 gives the full variable domain: ETGVTQSPTHLIKTRGQQVTLRCSSQSGHNTVSWYQQALGQGPQFIFQYYREEENGRGNFPPRFSGLQFPNYSSELNVNALELDDSALYLCASSVARGGSGYTFGSGTRLTVV.